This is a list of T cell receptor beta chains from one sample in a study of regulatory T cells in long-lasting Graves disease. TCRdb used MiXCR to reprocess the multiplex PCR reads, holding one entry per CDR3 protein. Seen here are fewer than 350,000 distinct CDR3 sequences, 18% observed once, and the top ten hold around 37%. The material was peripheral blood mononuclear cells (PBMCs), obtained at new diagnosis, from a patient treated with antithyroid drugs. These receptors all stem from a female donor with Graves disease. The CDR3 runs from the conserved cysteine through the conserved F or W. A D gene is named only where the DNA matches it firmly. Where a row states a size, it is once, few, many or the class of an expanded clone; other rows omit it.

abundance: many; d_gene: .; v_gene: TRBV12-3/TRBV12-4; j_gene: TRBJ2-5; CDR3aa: CASSFDGAGETQYF; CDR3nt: TGTGCCAGCAGTTTTGATGGGGCTGGGGAGACCCAGTACTTC
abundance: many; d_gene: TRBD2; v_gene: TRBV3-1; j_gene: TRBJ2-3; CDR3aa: CASSLGLAGHRTDTQYF; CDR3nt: TGTGCCAGCAGCCTCGGGCTAGCGGGGCACCGCACAGATACGCAGTATTTT
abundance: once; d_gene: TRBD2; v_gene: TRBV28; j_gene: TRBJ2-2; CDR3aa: CASSPPTTSGPTGELFF; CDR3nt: TGTGCCAGCAGCCCTCCTACGACTAGCGGGCCTACCGGGGAGCTGTTTTTT
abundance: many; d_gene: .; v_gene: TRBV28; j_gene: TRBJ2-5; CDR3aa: CASSLSRTIQETQYF; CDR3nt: TGTGCCAGCAGTTTATCGAGAACGATCCAAGAGACCCAGTACTTC
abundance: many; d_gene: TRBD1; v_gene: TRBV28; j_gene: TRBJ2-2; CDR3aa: CASSEDRGGIGELFF; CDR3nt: TGTGCCAGCAGTGAAGACAGGGGCGGCATCGGGGAGCTGTTTTTT
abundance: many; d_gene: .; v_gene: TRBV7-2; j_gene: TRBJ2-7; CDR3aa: CASSLTSGTRRPYEQYF; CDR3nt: TGTGCCAGCAGCTTAACGTCGGGTACTAGGAGACCTTACGAGCAGTACTTC
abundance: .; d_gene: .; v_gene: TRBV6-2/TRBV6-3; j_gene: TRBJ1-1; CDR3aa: CASSEWAEAFF; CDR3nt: TGTGCCAGCAGTGAATGGGCTGAAGCTTTCTTT
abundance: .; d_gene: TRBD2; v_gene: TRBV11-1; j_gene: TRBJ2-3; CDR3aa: CASSSTVTGTSGRARSTDTQYF; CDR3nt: TGTGCCAGCAGCTCGACAGTCACCGGGACTAGCGGGAGGGCCCGCTCCACAGATACGCAGTATTTT
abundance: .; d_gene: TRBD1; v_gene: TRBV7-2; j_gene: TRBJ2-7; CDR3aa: CASSFKTGGGYEQYF; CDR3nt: TGTGCCAGCAGCTTCAAGACAGGGGGCGGATACGAGCAGTACTTC
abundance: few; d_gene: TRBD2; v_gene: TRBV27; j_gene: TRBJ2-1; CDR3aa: CASSPRVAGGHGEQFF; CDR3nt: TGTGCCAGCAGTCCGAGGGTAGCGGGAGGTCATGGTGAGCAGTTCTTC
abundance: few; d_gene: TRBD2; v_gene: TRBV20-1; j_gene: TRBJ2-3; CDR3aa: CSADRDYGTDTQYF; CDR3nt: TGCAGTGCTGACCGGGACTACGGCACAGATACGCAGTATTTT
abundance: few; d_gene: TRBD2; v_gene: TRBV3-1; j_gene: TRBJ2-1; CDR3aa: CASSQDPTSRAEFLF; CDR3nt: TGTGCCAGCAGCCAAGACCCGACTAGCCGGGCGGAGTTCCTCTTC
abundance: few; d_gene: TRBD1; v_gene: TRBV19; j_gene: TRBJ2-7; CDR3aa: CASSLAGTGGYEQYF; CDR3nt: TGTGCCAGTAGTTTAGCCGGGACAGGGGGATACGAGCAGTACTTC
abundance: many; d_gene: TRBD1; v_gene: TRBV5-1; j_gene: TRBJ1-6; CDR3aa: CASSSDRSSYNSPLHF; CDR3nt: TGCGCCAGCAGCTCGGACAGGAGCTCCTATAATTCACCCCTCCACTTT
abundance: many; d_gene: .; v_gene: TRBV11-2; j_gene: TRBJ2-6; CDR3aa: CASTISGANVLTF; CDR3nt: TGTGCCAGCACCATCTCTGGGGCCAACGTCCTGACTTTC
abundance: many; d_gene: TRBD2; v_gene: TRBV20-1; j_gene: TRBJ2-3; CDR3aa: CSALREWRSTDTQYF; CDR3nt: TGCAGTGCGCTGCGGGAGTGGAGGAGCACAGATACGCAGTATTTT
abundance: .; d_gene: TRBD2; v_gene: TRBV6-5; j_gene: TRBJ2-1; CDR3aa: CASSSLRAGGLNEQFF; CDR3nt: TGTGCCAGCAGTTCTCTTCGGGCGGGAGGGCTGAATGAGCAGTTCTTC
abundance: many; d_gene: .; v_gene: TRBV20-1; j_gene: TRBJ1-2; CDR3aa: CSARGSPADYGYTF; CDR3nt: TGCAGTGCTAGAGGCTCGCCCGCGGACTATGGCTACACCTTC
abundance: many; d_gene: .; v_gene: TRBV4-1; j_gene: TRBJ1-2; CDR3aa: CASSGTGFEGYTF; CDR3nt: TGCGCCAGCAGCGGGACGGGGTTTGAGGGCTACACCTTC
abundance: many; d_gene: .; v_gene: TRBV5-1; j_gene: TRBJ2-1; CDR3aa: CASSLMPGGDEQFF; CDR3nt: TGCGCCAGCAGCTTGATGCCAGGAGGGGATGAGCAGTTCTTC
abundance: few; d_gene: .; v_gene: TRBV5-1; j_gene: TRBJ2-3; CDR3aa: CASSLSRVGAQASDTQYF; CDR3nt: TGCGCCAGCAGCTTGTCCCGGGTGGGGGCGCAGGCGTCCGATACGCAGTATTTT
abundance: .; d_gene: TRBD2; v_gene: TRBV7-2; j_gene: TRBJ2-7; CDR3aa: CASSYLAGVSNEQYF; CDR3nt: TGTGCCAGCAGCTATCTAGCGGGAGTATCTAACGAGCAGTACTTC
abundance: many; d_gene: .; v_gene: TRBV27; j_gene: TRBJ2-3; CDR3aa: CASSSGTLNPDTQYF; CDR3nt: TGTGCCAGCAGTTCCGGGACGCTCAATCCAGATACGCAGTATTTT
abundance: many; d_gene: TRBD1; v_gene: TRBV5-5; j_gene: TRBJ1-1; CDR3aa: CASSLSDRDTEAFF; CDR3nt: TGCGCCAGCAGCTTGTCGGACAGGGACACTGAAGCTTTCTTT
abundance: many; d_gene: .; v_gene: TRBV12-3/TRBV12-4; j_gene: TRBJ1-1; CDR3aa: CASSPPGVKTEAFF; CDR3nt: TGTGCCAGCAGTCCCCCGGGGGTTAAGACTGAAGCTTTCTTT
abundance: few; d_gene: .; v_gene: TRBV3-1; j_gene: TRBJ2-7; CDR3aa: CASSTSGLVQDYEQYF; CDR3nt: TGTGCCAGCAGCACGTCGGGCTTGGTCCAGGACTACGAGCAGTACTTC